A single sample is the source of the 30 T cell receptor beta chains below, sequenced in a study of T cells in Graves' hyperthyroidism and ophthalmopathy. RNA transcripts were the template for amplifying TCR beta CDR3 regions. Primed by the HTBI set, a first-round RT-PCR was run on the TCR CDR3. One entry per CDR3 protein results from TCRdb running MiXCR on the multiplex PCR reads. The sample holds 550,000 to 850,000 distinct CDR3 sequences, 18% seen once. The sample taken for sequencing was blood. The receptors come from a woman between 45 and 60 years old with Graves' hyperthyroidism that later progressed to Graves' ophthalmopathy.

This clonotype was counted at least ten times. The CDR3: CASSYYRGRSTEAFF. In DNA, the CDR3 is TGTGCCAGCAGTTACTACAGGGGGCGGTCCACTGAAGCTTTCTTT. V and J are TRBV27 and TRBJ1-1; 9 bases are shared with TRBD1. V lost 4 bases and J lost 4; bases outside the gene matches: 7. The V gene's germline CDR1 is MNHEY and CDR2 SMNVEV (reference sequence). The CDR3 consists of 15 residues.

This clonotype has more than one count but fewer than ten. The V gene is TRBV5-8, the J gene TRBJ2-3, with 14 positions matching TRBD2. CDR1 and CDR2 from the germline V gene are SGHTS and YDEGEE. J lost 3 bases, V lost 1 base, and 7 bases had no gene match. This CDR3 is 18 amino acids long. The CDR3: CASSLRLAGGLGTDTQYF. CDR3 sequence (DNA): TGTGCCAGCAGCTTGAGACTAGCGGGGGGGCTGGGGACAGATACGCAGTATTTT. Filled out from reference TRBV5-8 and TRBJ2-3, the complete variable domain reads EAGVTQSPTHLIKTRGQQATLRCSPISGHTSVYWYQQALGLGLQFLLWYDEGEERNRGNFPPRFSGRQFPNYSSELNVNALELEDSALYLCASSLRLAGGLGTDTQYFGPGTRLTVL.

This clonotype came up many times. The chain joins TRBV2 to TRBJ2-5, with 9 positions matching TRBD2. The CDR3 consists of 15 residues. V was pared by 7 bases and J by 2 bases, with 8 bases of the junction left unmatched. Germline lookup yields CDR1 SNHLY and CDR2 FYNNEI. The CDR3 loop reads CASMPPRGGQETQYF. The CDR3 region has the DNA TGTGCCAGCATGCCCCCGCGGGGGGGTCAAGAGACCCAGTACTTC.

This clonotype occurred many times. V is TRBV20-1 and J is TRBJ1-4; tentatively, D is TRBD1 (6 bases). CDR1 DFQATT and CDR2 SNEGSKA come from the germline V gene (reference sequence). Trimming shortened V by 4 bases and J by 8 bases, and 14 bases separated the two germline ends. CDR3 length: 13 residues. CDR3 bases: TGCAGTGCTACCGCCGGGGGCTGGGAAAAACTGTTTTTT. This gives the protein CSATAGGWEKLFF.

In its sample, this clonotype was seen many times. The CDR3 sequence: CASKDSGGDTQYF. CDR3 nucleotide sequence: TGTGCCAGCAAGGACAGCGGGGGAGATACGCAGTATTTT. V and J are TRBV7-9 and TRBJ2-3, with 8 nucleotides matching TRBD2. The CDR3 consists of 13 residues. From germline, CDR1 is SEHNR and CDR2 FQNEAQ (reference sequence). V trimming: 7 bases; J trimming: 5 bases; junction bases outside the gene matches: 5.

This clonotype has ten or more counts. The chain uses TRBV11-2 and TRBJ2-1; D uncertain. Trimming left V 0 bases short and J 5 bases short, with 8 bases between. The CDR3 extends over 14 amino acids. CDR1 and CDR2 (germline): SGHAT, FQNNGV. The CDR3 DNA follows: TGTGCCAGCAGCTTAGACTTAGCTAACAATGAGCAGTTCTTC. Translated, it gives CASSLDLANNEQFF. The full variable domain, its missing parts supplied by reference TRBV11-2 and TRBJ2-1, is EAGVAQSPRYKIIEKRQSVAFWCNPISGHATLYWYQQILGQGPKLLIQFQNNGVVDDSQLPKDRFSAERLKGVDSTLKIQPAKLEDSAVYLCASSLDLANNEQFFGPGTRLTVL.

This clonotype was counted ten times or more. This rearrangement joins TRBV20-1 to TRBJ1-5, with a weak D call TRBD1 (6 bases). Trimming pared 3 bases from V and 1 base from J, leaving 10 bases between. Germline-derived CDR1 and CDR2 are DFQATT and SNEGSKA (reference sequence). The CDR3 loop spans 14 amino acids. The CDR3 loop reads CSASKGQSNQPQHF. CDR3 coding DNA: TGCAGTGCTAGTAAGGGACAAAGCAATCAGCCCCAGCATTTT.

In this sample, this clonotype turned up a few times. The V and J genes are TRBV29-1 and TRBJ2-7; a possible D gene is TRBD1 (6 bases). CDR1 is SQVTM and CDR2 is ANQGSEA in the germline V gene. Trimming removed 3 bases from V and 5 bases from J, with 17 bases in between. This CDR3 comprises 14 residues. The DNA of the CDR3 is TGCAGCGTTGATCTACAGGGATTCGCGGACGAGCAGTACTTC. It specifies CSVDLQGFADEQYF.

The DNA of the CDR3 is TGTGCCAGCAGCGGGGACAGGGACGGAGAAAAACTGTTTTTT. It yields the protein CASSGDRDGEKLFF. The chain combines TRBV12-3 or TRBV12-4 with TRBJ1-4; 9 bases are a match to TRBD1. The J segment lost 8 bases and the V segment lost 6 bases, leaving 7 bases of the junction unmatched. The CDR3 length is 14 residues.

This clonotype came up a few times. At one end the junction does not follow the germline gene, possibly because of a read error. The chain joins TRBV18 to TRBJ2-5; possible D gene TRBD1, 6 bases. Germline CDR1 and CDR2: KGHSH and LQKENI. The CDR3 length is 15 residues. CDR3 loop: CAGSPDWTEQETQYF. In DNA, the CDR3 is TGTGCCGGCTCACCGGATTGGACAGAACAAGAGACCCAGTACTTC.

This clonotype was recorded at least ten times. This chain links TRBV11-3 with TRBJ1-4; possibly TRBD1 for D (5 bases). Germline V gives CDR1 SGHNT, CDR2 YENEEA. Trimming stripped 5 bases from V and 8 bases from J, with 12 bases between. The CDR3 is made up of 13 amino acids. The CDR3 is CASSERPGEKLFF. DNA of the CDR3: TGTGCCAGCAGCGAAAGGCCAGGGGAAAAACTGTTTTTT.

The genes are TRBV7-9 and TRBJ1-4, with D unresolved. Trimming pared 7 bases from V and 2 bases from J, leaving 8 bases between. Germline V gene sequence: CDR1 SEHNR, CDR2 FQNEAQ (reference sequence). The CDR3 is 13 amino acids. The CDR3 DNA reads as TGTGCCAGCAAGGGAGATACTAATGAAAAACTGTTTTTT. This translates into CASKGDTNEKLFF.

This clonotype was observed at least ten times. The chain links TRBV10-3 to TRBJ1-2, with 9 bases matching TRBD1. Germline V gene lookup returns CDR1 ENHRY and CDR2 SYGVKD. The CDR3 covers 14 residues. V was pared by 5 bases and J by 5 bases, with 6 bases of the junction left unmatched. DNA of the CDR3: TGTGCCATCAGTCGGGACAGGGTAGGGTATGGCTACACCTTC. It yields the protein CAISRDRVGYGYTF.

The chain recombines TRBV5-5 with TRBJ1-2; D might be TRBD1 (6 bases). The CDR3 length is 17 residues. The germline V and J ends were trimmed by 4 bases and 6 bases, with 25 bases remaining between them. The V gene's germline CDR1 is SGHKS and CDR2 YYEKEE (reference sequence). The CDR3 loop is CASSGEHRVYFPDGYTF. For the CDR3, the DNA is TGTGCCAGCAGCGGTGAGCACAGGGTCTACTTTCCTGATGGCTACACCTTC.

The genes are TRBV12-3 or TRBV12-4 and TRBJ1-4, with D possibly being TRBD1 (5 bases). The CDR3 is made up of 14 amino acids. With 7 bases removed from V and 3 bases from J, the gap between germline ends came to 12 bases. The CDR3 DNA is TGTGCCAGCAACCCGGGACTCTCTAATGAAAAACTGTTTTTT. Protein: CASNPGLSNEKLFF.

This clonotype appeared many times. The chain combines TRBV5-1 with TRBJ2-1; 8 positions agree with TRBD1. V gave up 4 bases and J gave up 7 bases; unmatched junction bases: 10. CDR1 SGHRS and CDR2 YFSETQ come from the germline V gene. The CDR3 consists of 15 residues. The CDR3 sequence is CASSPRTGSVNEQFF. The CDR3 region has the DNA TGCGCCAGCAGCCCAAGGACAGGGAGTGTGAATGAGCAGTTCTTC.

In its sample, this clonotype was seen a few times. The gene calls are TRBV2 and TRBJ1-6, with D uncertain. Per the germline V gene, CDR1 is SNHLY and CDR2 is FYNNEI. The V end was cut by 5 bases, the J end by 8 bases, with 10 bases between. The CDR3 runs to 13 residues. As DNA, the CDR3 is TGTGCCAGCAGTCTCAGGCAATATTCACCCCTCCACTTT. Encoded protein: CASSLRQYSPLHF.

The rearrangement links TRBV4-1 to TRBJ1-5, with 8 bases lining up with TRBD1. V lost 4 bases, J lost 5 bases, and 13 bases stayed unmatched. This CDR3 has 17 amino acids. Looked up from germline, CDR1 is MGHRA and CDR2 is YSYEKL. The CDR3 DNA follows: TGCGCCAGCAGCCTAACAATCTTCCAGGGGGCTGATCAGCCCCAGCATTTT. Amino acid sequence: CASSLTIFQGADQPQHF.

CDR3: CASSAGSYNEQFF. DNA for the CDR3: TGTGCCAGCAGTGCGGGATCCTACAATGAGCAGTTCTTC. The rearrangement joins TRBV2 to TRBJ2-1, with D possibly matching TRBD2 (5 bases). Germline assignment: CDR1 SNHLY and CDR2 FYNNEI. Trimming left V 4 bases short and J 1 base short, with 5 bases between. The CDR3 covers 13 residues.

This clonotype was seen ten or more times. V gene TRBV11-2 combines with J gene TRBJ1-6; TRBD1 aligns across 8 bases. The CDR3 runs 14 residues. Germline CDR1 is SGHAT and CDR2 is FQNNGV. Losses at the gene ends were 5 bases for V and 7 bases for J; bases not matched to a gene: 4. The CDR3 nucleotides are TGTGCCAGCAGCCGGACAGGGACGAATTCACCCCTCCACTTT. Translation gives CASSRTGTNSPLHF.

This clonotype came up many times. The genes are TRBV9 and TRBJ2-2; 11 nucleotides match TRBD1. The V and J ends lost 2 bases and 4 bases, in that order; junction bases with no gene match: 1. The CDR3 covers 15 residues. Per germline, CDR1 SGDLS and CDR2 YYNGEE. The CDR3 DNA reads TGTGCCAGCAGCGTGGGACAGGGGGGCACCGGGGAGCTGTTTTTT. Translated: CASSVGQGGTGELFF.

This chain uses TRBV10-3 with TRBJ2-3, with 11 nucleotides matching TRBD2. In germline, CDR1 is ENHRY, CDR2 SYGVKD. This CDR3 contains 16 residues. After removal of 8 bases from V and 5 bases from J, the junction contained 12 bases not matched to a gene. CDR3 protein: CAIGAEASGGRDTQYF. The DNA for the CDR3 is TGTGCCATCGGGGCTGAGGCTAGCGGGGGGCGAGATACGCAGTATTTT.

This clonotype was observed a handful of times. This rearrangement joins TRBV10-3 to TRBJ1-1; D unclear. From germline, CDR1 is ENHRY and CDR2 SYGVKD. This CDR3 has 15 amino acids. V was cut by 6 bases and J by 1 base, with 15 bases left in between. In DNA form, the CDR3 reads TGTGCCATCAGAGCTGAGACACCTTCGAACACTGAAGCTTTCTTT. It is translated as CAIRAETPSNTEAFF.

CDR3 loop: CASRRGVSEQFF. CDR3 nucleotides: TGTGCCAGCAGACGGGGGGTCAGTGAGCAGTTCTTC. This chain uses TRBV12-3 or TRBV12-4 with TRBJ2-1; 7 bases match TRBD2. This CDR3 region has 12 residues. V was clipped by 6 bases and J by 9 bases; unmatched bases: 5.

Only a few counts were recorded for this clonotype. The chain couples TRBV20-1 to TRBJ2-3; TRBD2 matches at 13 bases. CDR1 is DFQATT, CDR2 SNEGSKA, per germline (reference sequence). The V segment lost 6 bases and the J segment 3 bases; nucleotides outside the gene matches: 6. This CDR3 region has 15 residues. CDR3 nucleotide sequence: TGCAGTGCAACTGGGACTAGCGGGGAAACAGATACGCAGTATTTT. Its translation: CSATGTSGETDTQYF.

This clonotype was seen a handful of times. It may be a read error: a sequence one base away is much more abundant. The chain joins TRBV11-2 to TRBJ2-3; 15 bases map to TRBD2. This CDR3 has 16 residues. The germline V gene encodes CDR1 SGHAT and CDR2 FQNNGV. In DNA, the CDR3 is TGTGCCAGCAGCTGGACTAGCGGGGGGGCTTTAGATGCGCAGTATTTT. Protein: CASSWTSGGALDAQYF.

The sample holds a few counts of this clonotype. This rearrangement joins TRBV5-1 to TRBJ2-2; D is perhaps TRBD1 (5 bases). Per germline, CDR1 SGHRS and CDR2 YFSETQ. V was clipped by 2 bases and J by 3 bases, with 14 bases between them. The CDR3 runs to 16 residues. CDR3 loop: CASSFRRLRDTGELFF. The CDR3 region has the DNA TGCGCCAGCAGCTTCCGCAGGCTCAGGGACACCGGGGAGCTGTTTTTT.

The rearrangement links TRBV29-1 to TRBJ2-2; D gene ambiguous. V lost 4 bases and J lost 1, with 7 bases in between. The CDR3 has 13 amino acids. Per germline, CDR1 SQVTM and CDR2 ANQGSEA. CDR3 nucleotides: TGCAGCGTTGGAAGTTTGAACACCGGGGAGCTGTTTTTT. Protein product: CSVGSLNTGELFF.

This clonotype was counted only a few times. The chain joins TRBV20-1 to TRBJ1-5; D may be TRBD1 (6 bases). Germline CDR1 reads DFQATT; CDR2 reads SNEGSKA (reference sequence). With 3 bases removed from V and 11 bases from J, the gap between germline ends came to 17 bases. The CDR3 has 13 residues. The CDR3 region has the DNA TGCAGTGCTAGCCCCCGGACAGACCCGGCCCAGCATTTT. It encodes CSASPRTDPAQHF.

This clonotype was picked up many times. The V call is TRBV2, the J call TRBJ1-5; TRBD1 is a possible D gene (5 bases). Germline loops: CDR1 SNHLY, CDR2 FYNNEI. There are 13 residues in the CDR3. V shed 7 bases and J shed 5 bases, with 12 bases lying between them. The CDR3 DNA follows: TGTGCCAGCACTGTGGGGCGCGATCAGCCCCAGCATTTT. Residues: CASTVGRDQPQHF.